The next 10 T cell receptor beta chains were all read from a single sample in a study of cytomegalovirus exposure and HLA in healthy donors (dated 2017 in TCRdb). Library method: the immunoSEQ multiplex PCR assay. For the multiplex PCR, a mixture combining 60 forward primers for TCR Vbeta segments and 13 reverse primers for TCR Jbeta segments was used. TCRdb carries this immuneACCESS record with in-frame sequences only. Its versions omit some clonotypes, under half of them owing to an unresolved V gene in the studies checked, with the rest unexplained. The sample records some 150,000 clones, around 80% of which are singletons. The ten top clones hold around 6% of the sample. Sequenced sample: PBMCs. The receptors originated from a woman aged 40 to 50 in good health and CMV-seropositive.

V usage is TRBV6-5 and J usage is TRBJ1-4; D unclear. The germline V and J ends were trimmed by 0 bases and 7 bases, with 6 bases remaining between them. This CDR3 has 13 amino acids. Per germline, CDR1 MNHEY and CDR2 SVGAGI. The CDR3 DNA sequence: TGTGCCAGCAGTTACTCAGGGAGTGAAAAACTGTTTTTT. The encoded protein is CASSYSGSEKLFF.

The V call is TRBV6-1, the J call TRBJ2-3; no firm D call. Per germline, CDR1 MNHNS and CDR2 SASEGT. This CDR3 spans 11 amino acids. V lost 8 bases and J lost 7, with 10 bases in between. The CDR3 DNA reads as TGTGCCAGCGCGAGTTCTTATACGCAGTATTTT. The encoded protein is CASASSYTQYF.

The chain couples TRBV19 to TRBJ1-1, with 7 bases identical to TRBD1. V was clipped by 6 bases and J by 7 bases; unmatched bases: 2. The CDR3 length is 11 residues. Germline V gene sequence: CDR1 LNHDA, CDR2 SQIVND (reference sequence). The CDR3 region is CASRDRFEAFF. The CDR3 nucleotides read TGTGCCAGTAGGGACAGGTTTGAAGCTTTCTTT.

The V gene is TRBV2, the J gene TRBJ2-3; 16 positions agree with TRBD2. With V trimmed by 6 bases and J by 4 bases, 10 bases remained unmatched. The CDR3 runs to 18 residues. Per the germline V gene, CDR1 is SNHLY and CDR2 is FYNNEI. CDR3 nucleotides: TGTGCCAGCAGCTTGGAGGGACTAGCGGGAGGGCCTTCAGATACGCAGTATTTT. Translating gives CASSLEGLAGGPSDTQYF. Combining the CDR3 with reference TRBV2 and TRBJ2-3 gives the whole variable domain EPEVTQTPSHQVTQMGQEVILRCVPISNHLYFYWYRQILGQKVEFLVSFYNNEISEKSEIFDDQFSVERPDGSNFTLKIRSTKLEDSAMYFCASSLEGLAGGPSDTQYFGPGTRLTVL.

CDR3 residues: CASSPEQGNYGYTF. The CDR3 DNA sequence: TGTGCCAGCAGCCCAGAACAGGGAAACTATGGCTACACCTTC. The chain links TRBV9 to TRBJ1-2; tentative D call: TRBD1 (6 bases). Germline CDR1 and CDR2: SGDLS and YYNGEE. Trimming took 4 bases from V and 2 from J, leaving 12 bases between them. The CDR3 runs 14 residues.

In its sample, this clone was seen a few times. This sequence joins TRBV27 and TRBJ2-7, with D possibly matching TRBD2 (6 bases). Per germline, CDR1 MNHEY and CDR2 SMNVEV (reference sequence). This CDR3 has 15 amino acids. V lost 5 bases, J lost 4 bases, and 18 bases lay in between. This CDR3 reads CASSESGDSFYEQYF. CDR3 bases: TGTGCCAGCAGTGAATCCGGGGACTCCTTTTACGAGCAGTACTTC.

The chain uses TRBV30 and TRBJ2-5, with D possibly being TRBD1 (5 bases). The CDR3 loop spans 13 amino acids. V lost 1 base and J 7 bases, leaving 13 bases between the germline ends. Germline values: CDR1 GTSNPN, CDR2 SVGIG (reference sequence). CDR3 DNA: TGTGCCTGGAGTGATCTTAGCCAGGGGACCCAGTACTTC. It codes for CAWSDLSQGTQYF.

V is TRBV5-1 and J is TRBJ2-7, with D possibly matching TRBD1 (8 bases). The germline V and J ends were trimmed by 4 bases and 5 bases, with 31 bases remaining between them. Germline CDR1 SGHRS, CDR2 YFSETQ. This CDR3 comprises 19 residues. CDR3 DNA sequence: TGCGCCAGCAGCGCCACGAGGACAGGGTTCGGGGGGAGTCGGGACGAGCAGTACTTC. It specifies CASSATRTGFGGSRDEQYF.

CDR3: CASSSSSGSRPQGKNIQYF. As DNA, the CDR3 is TGTGCCAGCAGCTCGTCTAGCGGGAGTCGTCCTCAGGGGAAAAACATTCAGTACTTC. The chain recombines TRBV7-9 with TRBJ2-4; 10 nucleotides align to TRBD2. Germline V gives CDR1 SEHNR, CDR2 FQNEAQ (reference sequence). CDR3 length equals 19 residues. With V trimmed by 4 bases and J by 4 bases, 16 bases remained unmatched.

This sequence joins TRBV7-8 and TRBJ2-7; 11 bases are a match to TRBD2. CDR3 length equals 21 residues. With 5 bases clipped from V and 6 bases from J, the junction kept 27 bases outside the gene matches. Germline V CDR1 and CDR2: SGHVS, FQNEAQ. CDR3 sequence reads: CASSLRGEGYGTSGRIAEQYF. The CDR3 DNA reads as TGTGCCAGCAGCCTCAGGGGAGAGGGCTATGGCACTAGCGGGAGAATCGCCGAGCAGTACTTC.